One sample yielded the 32 T cell receptor beta chains listed below, sequenced in a study of cytomegalovirus exposure and HLA in healthy donors. PCR primers comprised 60 Vbeta and 13 Jbeta primers. Generated by immunoSEQ multiplex PCR, the TCRdb table keeps only in-frame clones and is missing some. The sample carries some 140,000 clones, over 70% recorded once. Material: PBMCs. The receptors come from a man younger than 45 in good health and CMV-seronegative.

The chain combines TRBV5-6 with TRBJ1-3; D is unresolved. CDR1 SGHDT and CDR2 YYEEEE come from the germline V gene. This CDR3 contains 12 residues. V gave up 7 bases and J gave up 4 bases, with 9 bases separating them. The chain's CDR3 is CASFSPGNTIYF. As DNA, the CDR3 is TGTGCCAGCTTCTCTCCCGGAAACACCATATATTTT.

This clone came up once. At one boundary the junction diverges from the germline segment, which might be a read error. The V call is TRBV7-9, the J call TRBJ1-4; D unclear. The CDR3 loop spans 13 amino acids. CDR1 SEHNR and CDR2 FQNEAQ come from the germline V gene (reference sequence). CDR3 nucleotide sequence: TGTTCCAGCAGCTTATTTCCTGATGAAAAACTGTTTTTT. Translated, it gives CSSSLFPDEKLFF.

The count of this clone is one. V is TRBV10-1 and J is TRBJ2-7; D is unclear. Germline assignment: CDR1 WNHNN and CDR2 SYGVQD (reference sequence). The ends were cut back, 3 bases at V and 0 bases at J, with 3 bases in the middle. The length of the CDR3 is 12 residues. The CDR3 region is CASSDGSYEQYF. The CDR3 DNA follows: TGCGCCAGCAGTGACGGCTCCTACGAGCAGTACTTC.

This rearrangement joins TRBV7-2 to TRBJ2-2; D gene unclear. The V end lost 5 bases, the J end lost 5 bases, and 12 bases lay between the germline ends. Germline CDR1 reads SGHTA; CDR2 reads FQGNSA. The CDR3 sequence is 14 residues long. CDR3 protein: CASSLRLGTGELFF. The CDR3 DNA follows: TGTGCCAGCAGCCTCCGTCTCGGGACCGGGGAGCTGTTTTTT.

This clone was seen only a few times. This chain joins TRBV6-1 and TRBJ2-1, with a weak D call TRBD2 (6 bases). The germline V and J ends were trimmed by 4 bases and 8 bases, with 12 bases remaining between them. This CDR3 has 13 amino acids. The V gene's germline CDR1 is MNHNS and CDR2 SASEGT. CDR3 loop: CASSGLVGDEQFF. The CDR3 DNA follows: TGTGCCAGCAGTGGACTAGTTGGGGATGAGCAGTTCTTC.

V and J are TRBV7-8 and TRBJ2-3; TRBD2 agrees at 9 bases. The J segment lost 6 bases and the V segment lost 3 bases, leaving 10 bases of the junction unmatched. CDR3 size: 16 residues. Germline V gives CDR1 SGHVS, CDR2 FQNEAQ. The CDR3 DNA reads as TGTGCCAGCAGCTTTGCGCATCTAGCGGGATATGATACGCAGTATTTT. This gives the protein CASSFAHLAGYDTQYF.

The J gene is TRBJ2-1, the V gene TRBV2; D perhaps matches TRBD2 (6 bases). This CDR3 has 15 amino acids. Germline CDR1 reads SNHLY; CDR2 reads FYNNEI. Trimming left V 0 bases short and J 10 bases short, with 16 bases between. CDR3 sequence reads: CASSEAAAGFGEQFF. Written as DNA, the CDR3 is TGTGCCAGCAGTGAAGCAGCTGCGGGGTTCGGGGAGCAGTTCTTC.

The V gene is TRBV5-1, the J gene TRBJ1-5; 8 bases agree with TRBD1. Germline CDR1 is SGHRS and CDR2 is YFSETQ. Trimming took 2 bases from V and 7 from J; bases not matched to a gene: 5. CDR3 length: 14 amino acids. CDR3 nucleotides: TGCGCCAGCAGCTTACAGGGGGGGGAACAGCCCCAGCATTTT. As protein: CASSLQGGEQPQHF. Full variable domain (outside the CDR3, taken from reference TRBV5-1 and TRBJ1-5): KAGVTQTPRYLIKTRGQQVTLSCSPISGHRSVSWYQQTPGQGLQFLFEYFSETQRNKGNFPGRFSGRQFSNSRSEMNVSTLELGDSALYLCASSLQGGEQPQHFGDGTRLSIL.

As concerns this clone: The junction does not match germline at one end; this may be a read error. The chain combines TRBV7-9 with TRBJ2-7; 8 bases fit TRBD2. The CDR3 sequence is 15 residues long. Per the germline V gene, CDR1 is SEHNR and CDR2 is FQNEAQ (reference sequence). The CDR3 loop is CSSSKAGVMSYEQYF. In nucleotides, the CDR3 is TGTTCCAGCAGCAAAGCGGGAGTAATGAGCTACGAGCAGTACTTC.

This sequence joins TRBV9 and TRBJ1-3; tentative D call: TRBD1 (5 bases). Trimming removed 0 bases from V and 0 bases from J, with 13 bases in between. Germline CDR1 and CDR2: SGDLS and YYNGEE. The CDR3 is made up of 17 amino acids. CDR3: CASSVAMQGPSGNTIYF. CDR3 sequence (DNA): TGTGCCAGCAGCGTAGCTATGCAGGGCCCCTCTGGAAACACCATATATTTT. The whole variable domain, remainder taken from reference TRBV9 and TRBJ1-3, is DSGVTQTPKHLITATGQRVTLRCSPRSGDLSVYWYQQSLDQGLQFLIQYYNGEERAKGNILERFSAQQFPDLHSELNLSSLELGDSALYFCASSVAMQGPSGNTIYFGEGSWLTVV.

V and J are TRBV28 and TRBJ1-1, with TRBD1 as a possible D gene (6 bases). Trimming cost V 7 bases and J 0 bases, with 9 bases left between them. The CDR3 contains 13 residues. Germline assignment: CDR1 MDHEN and CDR2 SYDVKM. CDR3 coding DNA: TGTGCCAGCACCTCAGGGGTGAACACTGAAGCTTTCTTT. This gives the protein CASTSGVNTEAFF.

V and J are TRBV2 and TRBJ2-7; 7 nucleotides match TRBD2. CDR1 and CDR2 (germline): SNHLY, FYNNEI. CDR3 length equals 14 residues. V shed 8 bases, J shed 0 bases, and the junction held 7 bases outside the gene matches. CDR3 sequence: CASQASSGSYEQYF. CDR3 nucleotides: TGTGCCAGCCAAGCCTCTAGCGGCTCCTACGAGCAGTACTTC.

J is TRBJ1-5 and V is TRBV19; 7 nucleotides agree with TRBD1. Trimming took 1 base from V and 4 from J; bases not matched to a gene: 7. Germline loops: CDR1 LNHDA, CDR2 SQIVND (reference sequence). CDR3 length: 16 residues. The chain's CDR3 is CASSIGGQIRNQPQHF. CDR3 nucleotides: TGTGCCAGTAGTATAGGGGGACAGATACGAAATCAGCCCCAGCATTTT. Based on the CDR3 plus reference TRBV19 and TRBJ1-5, the full variable domain is DGGITQSPKYLFRKEGQNVTLSCEQNLNHDAMYWYRQDPGQGLRLIYYSQIVNDFQKGDIAEGYSVSREKKESFPLTVTSAQKNPTAFYLCASSIGGQIRNQPQHFGDGTRLSIL.

J is TRBJ2-3 and V is TRBV18; 14 positions match TRBD2. Germline V gives CDR1 KGHSH, CDR2 LQKENI. Trimming cost V 5 bases and J 3 bases; bases outside gene matches: 13. The CDR3 totals 19 residues. The CDR3 DNA is TGTGCCAGCTCAGACGGACTAGCGGGAGGACGGGCTGTAACAGATACGCAGTATTTT. Protein sequence: CASSDGLAGGRAVTDTQYF.

The chain joins TRBV19 to TRBJ1-2; TRBD1 aligns across 8 bases. CDR1 is LNHDA, CDR2 SQIVND, per germline (reference sequence). The CDR3 consists of 14 residues. V lost 1 base to trimming and J lost 6 bases; unmatched junction nucleotides: 4. The chain's CDR3 is CASSIGTGGDGYTF. CDR3 DNA sequence: TGTGCCAGTAGTATAGGTACAGGGGGAGATGGCTACACCTTC.

V and J are TRBV29-1 and TRBJ2-7; 8 bases match TRBD1. Per the germline V gene, CDR1 is SQVTM and CDR2 is ANQGSEA. CDR3 length: 14 residues. J lost 2 bases, V lost 3 bases, and 6 bases had no gene match. CDR3: CSVDPGQGTYEQYF. The CDR3 bases are TGCAGCGTTGATCCCGGACAGGGTACCTACGAGCAGTACTTC.

The rearrangement uses TRBV27 and TRBJ2-1, with 9 bases matching TRBD2. The CDR3 is 14 residues long. The germline gives CDR1 MNHEY, CDR2 SMNVEV (reference sequence). V was pared by 2 bases and J by 12 bases, with 8 bases of the junction left unmatched. CDR3 sequence reads: CASSLPGLAPGQFF. CDR3 nucleotide sequence: TGTGCCAGCAGTTTACCGGGACTAGCCCCGGGGCAGTTCTTC.

The gene calls are TRBV27 and TRBJ1-5, with D possibly matching TRBD1 (6 bases). The V gene's germline CDR1 is MNHEY and CDR2 SMNVEV (reference sequence). Trimming stripped 4 bases from V and 6 bases from J, with 22 bases between. This CDR3 has 17 residues. The DNA of the CDR3 is TGTGCCAGCAGTTCTTTCCCCGGGGCAGGGGTGGGTCAGCCCCAGCATTTT. Its translation: CASSSFPGAGVGQPQHF.

The rearrangement links TRBV10-3 to TRBJ1-3, with a weak D call TRBD1 (6 bases). The germline gives CDR1 ENHRY, CDR2 SYGVKD. The CDR3 extends over 14 amino acids. Trimming cost V 2 bases and J 5 bases, with 10 bases left between them. The DNA for the CDR3 is TGTGCCATCAGTGAGGACAGGCCGCGAAACACCATATATTTT. It yields the protein CAISEDRPRNTIYF.

The chain combines TRBV5-8 with TRBJ1-5; D is undetermined. This CDR3 spans 16 amino acids. V was trimmed by 4 bases and J by 0 bases, leaving 14 bases between them. Germline loops: CDR1 SGHTS, CDR2 YDEGEE. The CDR3 DNA is TGTGCCAGCAGCCCGCTAACCTTCAATAGCAATCAGCCCCAGCATTTT. Translation gives CASSPLTFNSNQPQHF.

This clone has more than one count but fewer than ten. This rearrangement joins TRBV19 to TRBJ2-3, with D possibly being TRBD2 (5 bases). Trimming removed 2 bases from V and 4 bases from J, with 16 bases in between. CDR3 length: 16 amino acids. Germline V gene sequence: CDR1 LNHDA, CDR2 SQIVND (reference sequence). The CDR3: CASSIKGPLRADTQYF. The CDR3 nucleotides read TGTGCCAGTAGTATAAAGGGTCCGCTGAGGGCAGATACGCAGTATTTT.

This clone was recorded a few times. This chain uses TRBV4-1 with TRBJ1-4; 7 positions agree with TRBD1. The V segment lost 1 base and the J segment 8 bases; nucleotides outside the gene matches: 10. CDR1 is MGHRA and CDR2 is YSYEKL in the germline V gene. This CDR3 has 16 amino acids. CDR3 region: CASSQVSAQGREKLFF. CDR3 DNA: TGCGCCAGCAGCCAAGTTAGCGCACAGGGGCGGGAAAAACTGTTTTTT.

This rearrangement joins TRBV7-2 to TRBJ1-3, with D unclear. CDR3 length equals 14 residues. Trimming took 5 bases from V and 0 from J, leaving 8 bases between them. Per the germline V gene, CDR1 is SGHTA and CDR2 is FQGNSA. The CDR3 sequence is CASSSGNSGNTIYF. DNA of the CDR3: TGTGCCAGCAGCAGCGGGAACTCTGGAAACACCATATATTTT.

The chain employs TRBV5-1 and TRBJ2-5, with D possibly being TRBD1 (5 bases). The V and J ends lost 0 bases and 5 bases respectively, with 14 bases between them. Per germline, CDR1 SGHRS and CDR2 YFSETQ. This CDR3 contains 15 residues. The DNA of the CDR3 is TGCGCCAGCAGCTTGGGAGGTCAGGGCTGGGAGACCCAGTACTTC. Residues: CASSLGGQGWETQYF. The variable domain in full, with the rest retrieved from reference TRBV5-1 and TRBJ2-5, is KAGVTQTPRYLIKTRGQQVTLSCSPISGHRSVSWYQQTPGQGLQFLFEYFSETQRNKGNFPGRFSGRQFSNSRSEMNVSTLELGDSALYLCASSLGGQGWETQYFGPGTRLLVL.

The rearrangement links TRBV11-2 to TRBJ2-7; D is uncertain. The germline V and J ends were trimmed by 5 bases and 3 bases, with 5 bases remaining between them. The CDR3 spans 11 residues. Germline lookup yields CDR1 SGHAT and CDR2 FQNNGV. CDR3 protein: CASSPHYEQYF. CDR3 sequence (DNA): TGTGCCAGCAGCCCCCACTACGAGCAGTACTTC.

This sequence joins TRBV7-9 and TRBJ2-7, with D maybe TRBD1 (7 bases). The CDR3 sequence is 14 residues long. CDR1 is SEHNR and CDR2 is FQNEAQ in the germline V gene (reference sequence). Trimming stripped 4 bases from V and 4 bases from J, with 14 bases between. CDR3 bases: TGTGCCAGCAGCTCAGAGGAGGGGGCGTACGAGCAGTACTTC. This sequence encodes CASSSEEGAYEQYF.

This sequence joins TRBV2 and TRBJ2-7; 9 positions match TRBD2. The germline V gene encodes CDR1 SNHLY and CDR2 FYNNEI. The CDR3 has 14 amino acids. Trimming took 7 bases from V and 6 from J; bases not matched to a gene: 10. The CDR3 coding sequence is TGTGCCAGCACCAAGGCGGGAGGGCCACTCGAGCAGTACTTC. Residues: CASTKAGGPLEQYF. Full variable domain (outside the CDR3, taken from reference TRBV2 and TRBJ2-7): EPEVTQTPSHQVTQMGQEVILRCVPISNHLYFYWYRQILGQKVEFLVSFYNNEISEKSEIFDDQFSVERPDGSNFTLKIRSTKLEDSAMYFCASTKAGGPLEQYFGPGTRLTVT.

The gene calls are TRBV28 and TRBJ2-1; 8 nucleotides match TRBD1. The germline gives CDR1 MDHEN, CDR2 SYDVKM. The CDR3 sequence is 14 residues long. Trimming took 7 bases from V and 4 from J; bases not matched to a gene: 6. The CDR3 protein is CASTRGQGYNEQFF. CDR3 DNA sequence: TGTGCCAGCACCAGGGGGCAGGGGTACAATGAGCAGTTCTTC.

This clone was observed a single time. The genes are TRBV7-9 and TRBJ1-2; the D gene is possibly TRBD1 (5 bases). This CDR3 region has 15 residues. V shed 2 bases and J shed 4 bases, with 14 bases lying between them. CDR1 SEHNR and CDR2 FQNEAQ come from the germline V gene (reference sequence). CDR3 DNA: TGTGCCAGCAGCTTATCATGGGGGGATTCCTATGGCTACACCTTC. Its translation: CASSLSWGDSYGYTF.

The chain is built from TRBV5-1 and TRBJ2-4, with 15 positions matching TRBD2. Germline CDR1 SGHRS, CDR2 YFSETQ. This CDR3 has 19 amino acids. Trimming removed 4 bases from V and 3 bases from J; junction bases left unmatched: 11. This CDR3 reads CASSPGGLAGGWGKNIQYF. The CDR3 nucleotides are TGCGCCAGCAGCCCGGGGGGACTAGCGGGAGGCTGGGGCAAAAACATTCAGTACTTC. The full variable domain, with the rest looked up from reference TRBV5-1 and TRBJ2-4, is KAGVTQTPRYLIKTRGQQVTLSCSPISGHRSVSWYQQTPGQGLQFLFEYFSETQRNKGNFPGRFSGRQFSNSRSEMNVSTLELGDSALYLCASSPGGLAGGWGKNIQYFGAGTRLSVL.

This chain connects TRBV29-1 to TRBJ1-5, with TRBD1 identical over 8 bases. The length of the CDR3 is 12 residues. Germline V gene lookup returns CDR1 SQVTM and CDR2 ANQGSEA. The V segment lost 6 bases and the J segment 2 bases; nucleotides outside the gene matches: 0. CDR3 DNA: TGCAGCGTGGGACAGGGCAATCAGCCCCAGCATTTT. It encodes CSVGQGNQPQHF.

This clone has at least ten counts. The V and J genes are TRBV5-4 and TRBJ2-3, with 13 bases identical to TRBD2. V lost 3 bases and J lost 5; bases outside the gene matches: 0. The germline CDR1 and CDR2 sequences are SGHNT and YYREEE (reference sequence). The CDR3 has 14 residues. This chain's CDR3 is CASSWTSGRDTQYF. The CDR3, as DNA: TGTGCCAGCAGCTGGACTAGCGGGAGAGATACGCAGTATTTT.